Listed below are T cell receptor beta chains from one sample, sequenced in a study of metastatic and nonmetastatic thyroid tumors. MiXCR reprocessed the PCR reads for TCRdb. The sample records around 35,000 clones, about a sixth being singletons. The material sequenced was blood. The source of these receptors is a female donor with papillary thyroid cancer or a benign thyroid nodule (not recorded which). Some clones in this sample may be carry-over from other donors' samples. The CDR3 runs from the conserved cysteine through the conserved F or W. The D gene is left open where the match is weak. Only some rows state a clone size, as once, few, many or a class for expanded clones.

TRBD1	TRBV6-1	TRBJ1-1	many	CASSLDRGVRNTEAFF	TGTGCCAGCAGCCTGGACAGGGGGGTGCGGAACACTGAAGCTTTCTTT
TRBD2	TRBV11-2	TRBJ2-7	many	CASSPGTTTYEQYF	TGTGCCAGCAGCCCCGGGACTACTACCTACGAGCAGTACTTC
-	TRBV19	TRBJ2-7	many	CASSPRTAIVEQYF	TGTGCCAGTAGTCCCCGGACGGCAATTGTCGAGCAGTACTTC
-	TRBV7-9	TRBJ2-3	many	CASSLKRDTSTDTQYF	TGTGCCAGCAGCTTAAAGAGGGACACATCCACAGATACGCAGTATTTT
TRBD1	TRBV20-1	TRBJ1-2	many	CSALLRTGRSGGYTF	TGCAGTGCCCTCCTTCGGACAGGGCGATCAGGTGGCTACACCTTC
TRBD2	TRBV29-1	TRBJ2-5	many	CSVEKREPPILETQYF	TGCAGCGTTGAGAAGCGGGAGCCGCCTATACTGGAGACCCAGTACTTC
-	TRBV5-1	TRBJ2-7	-	CASSPGQTGQYF	TGCGCCAGCAGCCCAGGACAAACGGGGCAGTACTTC
-	TRBV7-2	TRBJ1-2	-	CTSSSRRYSAYGYTF	TGTACCAGCAGCTCCCGACGGTACAGCGCCTATGGCTACACCTTC
TRBD2	TRBV7-9	TRBJ2-2	-	CASSLAGGNTGDLFF	TGTGCCAGCAGCTTAGCGGGAGGGAACACCGGTGATCTGTTTTTT
-	TRBV20-1	TRBJ2-7	once	CSAPTGTGFHEQYF	TGCAGTGCCCCTACGGGTACAGGGTTCCACGAGCAGTATTTC
-	TRBV2	TRBJ2-6	-	CASSDGAGHGYSGSNVLTF	TGTGCCAGCAGTGATGGTGCGGGACATGGGTATTCTGGGTCCAACGTCCTGACTTTC
TRBD2	TRBV18	TRBJ2-1	many	CASSSRRGTSGRDEQFF	TGTGCCAGCTCCTCCCGCCGTGGGACTAGCGGGAGGGATGAGCAGTTCTTC
TRBD1	TRBV27	TRBJ1-6	few	CASSSGTGEVSPLNF	TGTGCAAGCAGTTCAGGGACAGGGGAGGTGTCACCCCTCAACTTT
TRBD2	TRBV30	TRBJ2-3	many	CAWGGRGFTDTQYF	TGTGCCTGGGGGGGGAGGGGCTTCACAGATACGCAGTATTTT
-	TRBV7-9	TRBJ2-7	many	CASSLATFYEQYF	TGTGCCAGCAGCTTAGCGACTTTTTACGAGCAGTACTTC
-	TRBV4-1	TRBJ1-1	many	CASNLKGTAATEAFF	TGCGCCAGCAACCTAAAAGGGACCGCTGCCACTGAAGCTTTCTTT
-	TRBV27	TRBJ2-7	many	CASSLSFPYEQYF	TGTGCCAGCAGTTTATCTTTCCCCTACGAGCAGTACTTC
-	TRBV5-6	TRBJ1-5	many	CASSLRARTSSNQPQHF	TGTGCCAGCAGCTTGAGGGCTCGGACCTCAAGCAATCAGCCCCAGCATTTT
TRBD2	TRBV27	TRBJ2-1	many	CASSLGGSSYNEQFF	TGTGCCAGCAGTTTAGGCGGGAGCTCCTACAATGAGCAGTTCTTC
TRBD1	TRBV6-4	TRBJ2-3	many	CASSDSQGADTQYF	TGTGCCAGCAGTGACTCACAGGGGGCAGATACGCAGTATTTT
-	TRBV5-8	TRBJ1-5	-	CASILGSQPQHF	TGTGCCAGCATCTTAGGGTCTCAGCCCCAGCATTTT
TRBD1	TRBV24-1	TRBJ2-2	many	CATSDRQGPLNTGELFF	TGTGCCACCAGTGATCGACAGGGACCTTTGAACACCGGGGAGCTGTTTTTT
TRBD2	TRBV20-1	TRBJ2-1	few	CSAAGGRTSGRVNEQFF	TGCAGTGCTGCGGGGGGTCGCACTAGCGGGAGGGTAAATGAGCAGTTCTTC
TRBD1	TRBV6-1	TRBJ1-1	-	CASSEQGQTPEAFF	TGTGCCAGCAGTGAACAGGGACAGACTCCTGAAGCTTTCTTT
TRBD1	TRBV6-5	TRBJ2-5	many	CASSYSRQGETQYF	TGTGCCAGCAGTTACTCCCGACAGGGTGAGACCCAGTACTTC
-	TRBV9	TRBJ1-6	many	CASSAGGASYNSPLHF	TGTGCCAGCAGCGCTGGGGGGGCCTCCTATAATTCACCCCTCCACTTT
-	TRBV4-2	TRBJ2-5	-	CASSQGSTGPQETQYF	TGTGCCAGCAGCCAAGGTTCGACAGGCCCCCAAGAGACCCAGTACTTC
-	TRBV2	TRBJ2-5	many	CASSEWDSSRTQYF	TGTGCCAGCAGTGAATGGGACTCATCCAGGACCCAGTACTTC
TRBD2	TRBV20-1	TRBJ2-1	many	CSARVASGNNEQFF	TGCAGTGCTAGAGTGGCTAGCGGCAACAATGAGCAGTTCTTC
-	TRBV24-1	TRBJ2-3	many	CATRGRGTDTQYF	TGTGCCACCAGGGGGCGAGGCACAGATACGCAGTATTTT
-	TRBV6-1	TRBJ1-5	medium-sized	CASSGVLGWDGQPQHF	TGTGCCAGCAGTGGAGTTTTGGGGTGGGATGGGCAGCCCCAGCATTTT
-	TRBV20-1	TRBJ1-3	many	CSAQGPGNTIYF	TGCAGTGCTCAGGGTCCTGGAAACACCATATATTTT
TRBD2	TRBV6-5	TRBJ2-3	many	CASSPTSRGGFRDTQYF	TGTGCCAGCAGTCCCACCTCACGGGGGGGGTTCAGAGATACGCAGTATTTT
-	TRBV9	TRBJ1-4	many	CASSPQGLNEKLFF	TGTGCCAGCAGCCCACAGGGTTTAAATGAAAAACTGTTTTTT
-	TRBV2	TRBJ2-5	many	CATSRDFRETQYF	TGTGCCACCTCGAGGGACTTTCGGGAGACCCAGTACTTC
TRBD1	TRBV28	TRBJ2-6	few	CASSFGTVSVANVLTF	TGTGCCAGCAGTTTCGGGACAGTCTCTGTGGCCAACGTCCTGACCTTC
TRBD1	TRBV18	TRBJ2-2	many	CASSPPGQGRSTGELFF	TGTGCCAGCTCACCGCCGGGACAGGGGCGGAGTACCGGGGAGCTGTTTTTT
TRBD1	TRBV7-9	TRBJ2-1	many	CASSSGQGYEQFF	TGTGCCAGCAGCTCTGGACAGGGGTATGAGCAGTTCTTC
TRBD2	TRBV6-1	TRBJ2-1	medium-sized	CASSPGLEGYNEQFF	TGTGCCAGCAGCCCCGGACTAGAAGGCTACAATGAGCAGTTCTTC
TRBD2	TRBV6-2/TRBV6-3	TRBJ2-5	-	CASTQRVGGETQYF	TGTGCCAGCACCCAACGAGTGGGAGGGGAGACCCAGTACTTC
-	TRBV15	TRBJ2-5	many	CATSPPPGNVETQYF	TGTGCCACCAGCCCCCCCCCGGGTAATGTGGAGACCCAGTACTTC
-	TRBV27	TRBJ1-1	many	CASGLGGYGEAFF	TGTGCCAGCGGCCTAGGGGGATACGGTGAAGCTTTCTTT
-	TRBV29-1	TRBJ2-3	many	CSVRGGAAADTQYF	TGCAGCGTCCGTGGGGGGGCGGCCGCAGATACGCAGTATTTT
-	TRBV12-3/TRBV12-4	TRBJ1-5	few	CASSTAQGQPQHF	TGTGCCAGCAGCACCGCGCAGGGTCAGCCCCAGCATTTT
-	TRBV7-2	TRBJ1-3	many	CASSPGLTGTGNTIYF	TGTGCCAGCAGCCCCGGCCTAACAGGGACTGGAAACACCATATATTTT
-	TRBV3-1	TRBJ1-1	many	CASSQGAKNTEAFF	TGTGCCAGCAGCCAAGGAGCGAAGAACACTGAAGCTTTCTTT
TRBD1	TRBV20-1	TRBJ2-7	many	CSARWGQGAYEQYF	TGCAGTGCTAGGTGGGGACAGGGTGCCTACGAGCAGTACTTC
-	TRBV5-6	TRBJ1-2	many	CASSFGSVYGYTF	TGTGCCAGCAGCTTCGGTTCGGTCTATGGCTACACCTTC
-	TRBV28	TRBJ1-6	-	CASMPGVAYNSPLHF	TGTGCCAGCATGCCAGGGGTCGCGTATAATTCACCCCTCCACTTT
-	TRBV13	TRBJ2-7	many	CASSLGRPPYEQYF	TGTGCCAGCAGCTTGGGCAGGCCACCCTACGAGCAGTACTTC
-	TRBV5-1	TRBJ2-2	many	CASSLETIGGELFF	TGCGCCAGCAGCTTGGAAACAATCGGCGGGGAGCTGTTTTTT
-	TRBV5-1	TRBJ2-1	many	CASSVPSSYNEQFF	TGCGCCAGCAGCGTACCCTCCTCCTACAATGAGCAGTTCTTC
-	TRBV28	TRBJ2-1	many	CASSLTGAWGAHEQFF	TGTGCCAGCAGTTTAACGGGAGCCTGGGGGGCGCATGAGCAGTTCTTC
-	TRBV7-5	TRBJ2-7	many	CASPQVPLTLSTWRRNEQYF	TGTGCCAGTCCGCAGGTCCCCTTGACCCTTTCGACGTGGAGGAGGAACGAGCAGTACTTC
TRBD2	TRBV6-1	TRBJ2-2	many	CASSETSGSTGELFF	TGTGCCAGCAGTGAGACTAGCGGGAGCACCGGGGAGCTGTTTTTT
-	TRBV28	TRBJ1-6	few	CAAEGGTHRVSPLHF	TGTGCCGCCGAGGGGGGGACGCACAGGGTTTCACCCCTCCACTTT
TRBD2	TRBV6-1	TRBJ2-7	many	CASSAASGSFNEQYF	TGTGCCAGCAGCGCAGCTAGCGGGAGCTTCAACGAGCAGTACTTC
TRBD2	TRBV9	TRBJ2-5	many	CASSVDTGGPETQYF	TGTGCCAGCAGCGTAGATACGGGAGGGCCGGAGACCCAGTACTTC
TRBD2	TRBV11-1	TRBJ2-1	many	CASSPSSGSGNEQFF	TGTGCCAGCAGCCCCTCTAGCGGGTCGGGGAATGAGCAGTTCTTC